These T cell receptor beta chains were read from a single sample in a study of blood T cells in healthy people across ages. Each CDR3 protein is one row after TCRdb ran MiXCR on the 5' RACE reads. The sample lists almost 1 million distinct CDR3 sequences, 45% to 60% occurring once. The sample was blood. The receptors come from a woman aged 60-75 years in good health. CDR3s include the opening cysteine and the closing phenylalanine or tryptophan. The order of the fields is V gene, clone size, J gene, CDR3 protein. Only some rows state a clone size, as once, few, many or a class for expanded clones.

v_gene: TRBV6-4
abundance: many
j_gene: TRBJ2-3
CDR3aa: CASSELHSTDTQYF

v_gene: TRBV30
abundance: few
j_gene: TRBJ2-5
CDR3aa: CAWSQPDNQETQYF

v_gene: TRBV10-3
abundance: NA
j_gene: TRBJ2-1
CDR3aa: CAIGQGSHNEQFF

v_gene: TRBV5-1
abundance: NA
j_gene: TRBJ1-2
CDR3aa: CASSFGRDLSVGYTF

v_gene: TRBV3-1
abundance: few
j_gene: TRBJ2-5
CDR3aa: CASSHFLSGRAQETQYF

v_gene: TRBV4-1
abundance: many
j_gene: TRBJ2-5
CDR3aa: CASSQARGETQYF

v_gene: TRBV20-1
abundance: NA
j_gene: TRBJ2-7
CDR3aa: CSARQTRYEQYF

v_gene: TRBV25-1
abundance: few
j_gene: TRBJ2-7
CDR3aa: CASSGPRGYEQYF

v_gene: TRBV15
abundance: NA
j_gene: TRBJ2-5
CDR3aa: CATSSQKTGLLQETQYF

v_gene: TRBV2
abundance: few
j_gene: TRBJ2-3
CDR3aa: CASSHRTSGSVVQPADTQYF

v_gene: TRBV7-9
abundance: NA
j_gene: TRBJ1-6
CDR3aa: CASSSAGLGSPLHF

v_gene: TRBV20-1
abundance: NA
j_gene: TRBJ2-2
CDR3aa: CSAPDRLKTNTGELFF

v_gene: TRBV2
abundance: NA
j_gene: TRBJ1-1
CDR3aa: CASSETYMNTEAFF

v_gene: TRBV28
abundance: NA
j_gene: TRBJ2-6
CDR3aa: CASRGADSGANVLTF

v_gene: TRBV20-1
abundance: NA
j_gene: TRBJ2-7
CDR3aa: CSAAGLAAYEQYF

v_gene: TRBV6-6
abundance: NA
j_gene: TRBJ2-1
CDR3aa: CASSPFDNEQFF

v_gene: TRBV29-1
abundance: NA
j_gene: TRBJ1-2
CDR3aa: CSVAGQGLMDGYTF

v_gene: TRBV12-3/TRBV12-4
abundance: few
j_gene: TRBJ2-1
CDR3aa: CASSFSLTHEQFF

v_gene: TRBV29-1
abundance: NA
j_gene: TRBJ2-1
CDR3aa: CSVLAVFSYNEQFF

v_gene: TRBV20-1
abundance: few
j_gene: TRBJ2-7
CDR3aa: CSARSVGLASYEQYF

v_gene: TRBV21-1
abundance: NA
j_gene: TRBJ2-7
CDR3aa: CASSKKRRRGSYEQYF

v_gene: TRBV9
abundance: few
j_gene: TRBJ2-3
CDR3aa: CASTLLAEATDTQYF

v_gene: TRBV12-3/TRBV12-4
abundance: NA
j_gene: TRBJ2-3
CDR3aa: CASSSRTETSTDTQYF

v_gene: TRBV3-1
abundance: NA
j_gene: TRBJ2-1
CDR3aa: CASSDHNYNEQFF

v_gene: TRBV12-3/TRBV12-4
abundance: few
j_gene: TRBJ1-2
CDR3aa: CASSFRARVSVYTF

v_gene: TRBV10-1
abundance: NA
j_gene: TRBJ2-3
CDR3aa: CASSGRTGATTDTQYF

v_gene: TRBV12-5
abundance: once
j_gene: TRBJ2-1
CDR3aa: CASGPGLAGWDEQFF

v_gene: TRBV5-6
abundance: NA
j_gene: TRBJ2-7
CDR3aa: CASSDGPRPTYEQYF

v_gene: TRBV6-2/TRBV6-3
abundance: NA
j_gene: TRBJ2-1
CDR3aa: CATTASREQFF

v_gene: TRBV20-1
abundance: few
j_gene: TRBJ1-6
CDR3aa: CSAPLTAASPLHF

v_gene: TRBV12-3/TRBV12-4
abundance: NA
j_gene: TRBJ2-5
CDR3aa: CASSQQAGEETQYF

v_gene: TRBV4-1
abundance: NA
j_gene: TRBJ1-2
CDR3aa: CASSHPGTGDGCTF

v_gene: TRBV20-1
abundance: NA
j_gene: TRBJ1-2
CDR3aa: CSARDTERNYGYTF

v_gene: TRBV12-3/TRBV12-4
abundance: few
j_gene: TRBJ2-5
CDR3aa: CASTSDYNEQYF

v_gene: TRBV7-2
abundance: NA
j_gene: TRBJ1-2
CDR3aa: CASSPETGLGYGYTF

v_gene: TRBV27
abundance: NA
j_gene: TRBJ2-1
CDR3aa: CASSFRQGGDNEQFF